A selection of T cell receptor beta chains follows, all from one sample in a study of blood T cell repertoires in COVID-19. TCRdb's copy holds only in-frame clones and misses some; the assay was immunoSEQ multiplex PCR. The repertoire has approximately 36,000 clones, roughly four fifths of them found once; the top ten carry about 42%. Sequenced input: peripheral blood. These TCRs come from a human donor in a cohort sampled during active or convalescent COVID-19. The donor label of this sample is uncertain. The conserved cysteine and the conserved F or W are not part of the CDR3 here. The order of the fields is J gene, D gene, V gene, CDR3 protein. The D gene is left open where the match is weak.

j_gene: TRBJ1-6
d_gene: NA
v_gene: TRBV3-1/TRBV3-2
CDR3aa: ASSQGQVPLGTLH

j_gene: TRBJ1-5
d_gene: TRBD1
v_gene: TRBV7-8
CDR3aa: ASSLQGAGNQPQH

j_gene: TRBJ1-5
d_gene: NA
v_gene: TRBV19
CDR3aa: ASQLGADQPQH

j_gene: TRBJ2-1
d_gene: TRBD2
v_gene: TRBV27
CDR3aa: ASSSLQLRLAVYNEQF

j_gene: TRBJ2-1
d_gene: NA
v_gene: TRBV6-5
CDR3aa: ASRKAGSVGEQF

j_gene: TRBJ2-7
d_gene: TRBD2
v_gene: TRBV7-2
CDR3aa: ASSPQRDASYEQY

j_gene: TRBJ2-4
d_gene: NA
v_gene: TRBV29-1
CDR3aa: SVVRGNIQY

j_gene: TRBJ2-5
d_gene: TRBD2
v_gene: TRBV6-2/TRBV6-3
CDR3aa: ASSSGTSGGETQY

j_gene: TRBJ1-2
d_gene: NA
v_gene: TRBV19
CDR3aa: ASSPRGEVKGYT

j_gene: TRBJ2-5
d_gene: NA
v_gene: TRBV21-1
CDR3aa: ASSSGGGGETQY

j_gene: TRBJ1-6
d_gene: TRBD1
v_gene: TRBV7-9
CDR3aa: ASSSDRGLAPLH

j_gene: TRBJ1-1
d_gene: TRBD1
v_gene: TRBV11-3
CDR3aa: ASSRDRGSGAF

j_gene: TRBJ2-1
d_gene: TRBD1
v_gene: TRBV9
CDR3aa: ASSVPPGTGDYNEQF

j_gene: TRBJ2-3
d_gene: NA
v_gene: TRBV24-1
CDR3aa: ATSRGPDTQY

j_gene: TRBJ1-2
d_gene: TRBD1
v_gene: TRBV4-3
CDR3aa: ASSHRTGGYT

j_gene: TRBJ2-1
d_gene: TRBD1
v_gene: TRBV18
CDR3aa: ASSIQTGSHNEQF

j_gene: TRBJ1-2
d_gene: TRBD1
v_gene: TRBV5-1
CDR3aa: ASSYPGTGGDGYT